This TCR beta chain was sequenced for a study of blood T cell repertoires in COVID-19. Study background: The United States, Italy and Spain provided the acute and convalescent COVID-19 samples. In each case, the material was cDNA or gDNA derived from T cells, B-cell-depleted T cells, or PBMCs.

The CDR3 consists of 12 residues. Germline-derived CDR1 and CDR2 are LNHDA and SQIVND (reference sequence). Trimming took off 3 bases at V and 6 bases at J, with 6 bases between the two ends. Method: immunoSEQ multiplex PCR; TCRdb's copy keeps in-frame clones and lacks some. The sample records some 360,000 clones, approximately 87% being singletons. The sequence came from a woman between 55 and 75 years old with COVID-19, enrolled during active disease. The chain links TRBV19 to TRBJ2-1; D not certain. The sequenced sample consisted of peripheral blood. The CDR3: CASSILPNEQFF. In DNA form, the CDR3 reads TGTGCCAGTAGTATTCTTCCCAATGAGCAGTTCTTC.